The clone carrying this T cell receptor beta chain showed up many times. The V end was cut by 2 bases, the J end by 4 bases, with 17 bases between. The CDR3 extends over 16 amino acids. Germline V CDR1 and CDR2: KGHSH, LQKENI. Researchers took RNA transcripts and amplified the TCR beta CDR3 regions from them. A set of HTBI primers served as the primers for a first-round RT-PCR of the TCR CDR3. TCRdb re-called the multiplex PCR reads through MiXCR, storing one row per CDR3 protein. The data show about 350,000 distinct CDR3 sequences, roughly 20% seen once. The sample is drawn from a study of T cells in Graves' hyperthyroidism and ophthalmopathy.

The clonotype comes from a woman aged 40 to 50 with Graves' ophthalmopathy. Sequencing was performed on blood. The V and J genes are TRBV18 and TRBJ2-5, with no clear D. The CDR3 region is CASSPSDRVLGETQYF. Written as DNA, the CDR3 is TGTGCCAGCTCACCATCCGACCGAGTCTTGGGAGAGACCCAGTACTTC.